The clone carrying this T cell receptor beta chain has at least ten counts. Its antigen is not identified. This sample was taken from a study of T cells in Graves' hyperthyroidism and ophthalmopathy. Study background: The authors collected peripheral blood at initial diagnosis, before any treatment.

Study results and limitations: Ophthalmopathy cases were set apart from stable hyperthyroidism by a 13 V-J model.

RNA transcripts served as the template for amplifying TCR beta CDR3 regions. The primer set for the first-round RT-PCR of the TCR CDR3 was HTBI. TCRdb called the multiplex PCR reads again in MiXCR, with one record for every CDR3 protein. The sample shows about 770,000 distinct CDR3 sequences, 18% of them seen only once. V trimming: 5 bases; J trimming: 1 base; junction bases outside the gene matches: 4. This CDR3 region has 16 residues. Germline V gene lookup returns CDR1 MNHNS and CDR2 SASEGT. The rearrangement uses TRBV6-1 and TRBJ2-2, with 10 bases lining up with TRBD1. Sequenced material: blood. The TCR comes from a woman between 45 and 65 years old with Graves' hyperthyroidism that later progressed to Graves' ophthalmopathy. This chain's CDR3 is CASSSGTGVNTGELFF. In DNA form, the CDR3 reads TGTGCCAGCAGTTCCGGGACAGGGGTGAACACCGGGGAGCTGTTTTTT.